Listed below are T cell receptor beta chains from one sample, sequenced in a study of T cell changes during pregnancy in multiple sclerosis. Some clones are missing from TCRdb's copy, which holds only in-frame ones; the method was immunoSEQ multiplex PCR. The sample holds more than 95,000 clones, 92% seen once. Source: peripheral blood, taken after pregnancy. The source is a female donor with multiple sclerosis, enrolled in a pregnancy study. Both conserved end residues are trimmed from each CDR3. The D gene is left open where the match is weak. Where a row states a size, it is once, few, many or the class of an expanded clone; other rows omit it.

v_call	d_call	j_call	clone_size	cdr3_aa
TRBV29-1	NA	TRBJ2-7	NA	SVETGGYEQY
TRBV6-4	NA	TRBJ2-3	NA	ASSAQIADTQY
TRBV19	TRBD1	TRBJ1-1	few	ASRVDRGTEAF
TRBV19	TRBD2	TRBJ2-1	NA	ASSTLGLAGHNEQF
TRBV5-1	NA	TRBJ1-3	NA	ASSLAGGLGGNTIY
TRBV29-1	NA	TRBJ2-3	NA	SVERGTTSTDTQY
TRBV7-2	TRBD2	TRBJ2-4	NA	ASSPFGGGPKNIQY
TRBV11-2	TRBD1	TRBJ1-1	NA	ASRQGQGARAF
TRBV6-1	TRBD2	TRBJ2-3	once	ASSASGSQWITDTQY
TRBV7-3	NA	TRBJ2-1	NA	ASSPTRTGPDEQF
TRBV19	NA	TRBJ2-2	NA	ASSSGFGELF
TRBV10-3	TRBD1	TRBJ1-1	once	AIKGTGAWNTEAF